This T cell receptor beta chain was identified in a study of blood T cell repertoires in COVID-19. This clone has only one observation. Per the original data handling: From reference gene primer amplification, estimates of nucleated cell counts were derived. This table comes from immunoSEQ multiplex PCR, and its TCRdb copy is limited to in-frame clones, with some not included. V, J and clone size are those of that table, while D and trimming were read from the DNA. The profile covers about 65,000 clones, with approximately 93% appearing a single time and about 2.6% taken by the ten largest. Trimming took off 4 bases at V and 0 bases at J, with 7 bases between the two ends. The germline V gene has CDR1 SGDLS and CDR2 YYNGEE. The CDR3 extends over 13 amino acids.

The rearrangement joins TRBV9 to TRBJ1-2; D is ambiguous. The origin of this receptor is a man in his 70s with active COVID-19. The specimen sequenced was peripheral blood. The CDR3 spells CASSLGTNYGYTF. In nucleotides, the CDR3 is TGTGCCAGCAGCCTCGGTACTAACTATGGCTACACCTTC.